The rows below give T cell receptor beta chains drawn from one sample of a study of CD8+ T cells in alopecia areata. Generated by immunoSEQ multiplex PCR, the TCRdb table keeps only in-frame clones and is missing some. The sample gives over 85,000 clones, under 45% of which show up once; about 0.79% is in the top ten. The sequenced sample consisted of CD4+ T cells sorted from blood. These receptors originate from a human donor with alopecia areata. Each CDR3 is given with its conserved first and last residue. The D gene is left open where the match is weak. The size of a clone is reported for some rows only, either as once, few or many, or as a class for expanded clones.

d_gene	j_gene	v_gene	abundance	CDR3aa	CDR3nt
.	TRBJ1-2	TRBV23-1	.	CASFRGDAANYGYTF	TGCGCCAGCTTCCGTGGGGATGCCGCTAACTATGGCTACACCTTC
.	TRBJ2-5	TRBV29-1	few	CSVDEGAGETQYF	TGCAGCGTTGACGAGGGAGCGGGAGAGACCCAGTACTTC
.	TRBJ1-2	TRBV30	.	CASRTGANGYTF	TGTGCCTCCCGTACGGGGGCCAATGGCTACACCTTC
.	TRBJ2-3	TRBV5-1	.	CASSTGQRADTQYF	TGCGCCAGCAGCACAGGGCAGAGGGCAGATACGCAGTATTTT
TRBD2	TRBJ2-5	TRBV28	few	CASSPGLPVTQYF	TGTGCCAGCAGCCCGGGACTACCTGTGACCCAGTACTTC
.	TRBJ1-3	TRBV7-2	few	CASSLQARGNTIYF	TGTGCCAGCAGCTTGCAGGCTCGCGGAAACACCATATATTTT
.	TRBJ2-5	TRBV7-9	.	CASSLVPGSETQYF	TGTGCCAGCAGCTTAGTTCCGGGCTCGGAGACCCAGTACTTC
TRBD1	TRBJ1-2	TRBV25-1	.	CASSIGTAANYGYTF	TGTGCCAGCAGTATAGGGACAGCAGCTAACTATGGCTACACCTTC
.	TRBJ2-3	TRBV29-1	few	CSVEIAGDTQYF	TGCAGCGTTGAAATCGCGGGAGATACGCAGTATTTT
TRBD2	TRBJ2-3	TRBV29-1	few	CSVEDGAGGADTQYF	TGCAGCGTTGAAGATGGCGCGGGGGGGGCAGATACGCAGTATTTT
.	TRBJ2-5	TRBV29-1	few	CSASRGSGETQYF	TGCAGCGCCTCAAGAGGTAGCGGAGAGACCCAGTACTTC
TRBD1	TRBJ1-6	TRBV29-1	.	CSVEGTSGGGLHF	TGCAGCGTTGAGGGTACGTCAGGGGGCGGACTCCACTTT
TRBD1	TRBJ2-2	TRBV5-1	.	CASEDRGGTGELFF	TGCGCCAGCGAGGACAGGGGAGGCACCGGGGAGCTGTTTTTT
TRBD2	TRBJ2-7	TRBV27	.	CASSPGLEGHEQYF	TGTGCCAGCAGCCCGGGACTAGAGGGGCACGAGCAGTACTTC
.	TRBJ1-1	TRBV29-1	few	CSVEHGAEAFF	TGCAGCGTTGAACACGGGGCTGAAGCTTTCTTT
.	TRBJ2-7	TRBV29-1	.	CSAAARGDEQYF	TGCAGCGCAGCCGCTAGGGGCGACGAGCAGTACTTC
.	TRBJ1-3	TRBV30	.	CAWSGQSPSGNTIYF	TGTGCCTGGAGTGGCCAGAGTCCCTCTGGAAACACCATATATTTT
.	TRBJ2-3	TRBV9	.	CASSNRDQTQTTDTQYF	TGTGCCAGCAGCAACCGGGACCAGACTCAGACTACAGATACGCAGTATTTT
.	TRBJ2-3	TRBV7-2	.	CASSLALKDTQYF	TGTGCCAGCAGCTTAGCGCTCAAAGATACGCAGTATTTT
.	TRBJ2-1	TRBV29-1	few	CSVEDGGGGEQFF	TGCAGCGTTGAAGATGGGGGGGGCGGTGAGCAGTTCTTC
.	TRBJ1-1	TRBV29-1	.	CSVVGVDEAFF	TGCAGCGTTGTAGGGGTGGATGAAGCTTTCTTT
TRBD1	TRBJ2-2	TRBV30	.	CAWSVGQGRSGELFF	TGTGCCTGGAGTGTAGGACAGGGGAGGTCCGGGGAGCTGTTTTTT
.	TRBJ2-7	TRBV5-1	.	CASSLSQGRYEQYF	TGCGCCAGCAGCTTGTCACAGGGGAGGTACGAGCAGTACTTC
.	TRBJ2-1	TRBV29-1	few	CSVEGYNEQFF	TGCAGCGTTGAAGGATACAATGAGCAGTTCTTC
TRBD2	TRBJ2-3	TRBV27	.	CASRTIAGGTAGTQYF	TGTGCCAGCAGGACCATAGCGGGAGGGACAGCTGGTACGCAGTATTTT
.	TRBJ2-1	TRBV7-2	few	CASSTSLGSGEQFF	TGTGCCAGCAGCACTAGTCTGGGCTCGGGTGAGCAGTTCTTC
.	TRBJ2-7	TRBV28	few	CASSPADGSSSYEQYF	TGTGCCAGCAGTCCGGCGGACGGCTCAAGCTCCTACGAGCAGTACTTC
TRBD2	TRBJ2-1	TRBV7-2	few	CASTIGAGGPIEQFF	TGTGCCAGCACCATAGGCGCGGGAGGGCCGATTGAGCAGTTCTTC
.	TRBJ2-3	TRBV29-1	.	CSVLLDSTDTQYF	TGCAGCGTTTTATTAGATAGCACAGATACGCAGTATTTT
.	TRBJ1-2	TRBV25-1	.	CAVFVQRPSYGYTF	TGTGCCGTCTTCGTACAGCGCCCTAGCTATGGCTACACCTTC
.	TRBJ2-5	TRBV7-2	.	CASSLQHLFQETQYF	TGTGCCAGCAGCCTGCAACACCTTTTCCAAGAGACCCAGTACTTC
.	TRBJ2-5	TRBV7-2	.	CASSASTETQYF	TGTGCCAGCAGCGCATCTACGGAGACCCAGTACTTC
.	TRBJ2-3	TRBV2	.	CASSVGGRPADTQYF	TGTGCCAGCAGTGTCGGTGGGCGCCCAGCAGATACGCAGTATTTT
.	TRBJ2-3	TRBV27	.	CASTPDSQSTTDTQYF	TGTGCCAGCACCCCAGACAGTCAGTCTACCACAGATACGCAGTATTTT
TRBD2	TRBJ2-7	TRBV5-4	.	CASSGTSGSYEQYF	TGTGCCAGCAGCGGGACTAGCGGGAGCTACGAGCAGTACTTC
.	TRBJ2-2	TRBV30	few	CAWHVLTSRQTGELFF	TGTGCCTGGCACGTATTGACATCACGTCAAACCGGGGAGCTGTTTTTT
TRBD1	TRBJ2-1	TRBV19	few	CASSNRGNEQFF	TGTGCCAGTAGCAACAGGGGAAATGAGCAGTTCTTC